Below, 17 T cell receptor beta chains from the same sample are listed, as sequenced in a study of tumor-infiltrating lymphocytes in primary liver carcinoma. Blood RNA originated from unsorted whole blood, with germline DNA additionally extracted. A constant-region primer served to make TCR beta cDNA from roughly 500 ng total RNA. TCR beta libraries came from three nested multiplex PCR rounds using slightly modified ARM-PCR. Amplification in the first two PCR rounds was performed using TRBV1-TRBV30 forward primers and a C-beta reverse primer for approximately 10 cycles each. TCRdb recomputed calls from the multiplex PCR reads with MiXCR, one row per CDR3 protein. Here the sample spans around 210,000 distinct CDR3 sequences, about two thirds being singletons. The sequencing input was peripheral blood. These TCRs come from a woman aged 55-70 years with primary liver carcinoma and hepatitis B virus infection.

The rearrangement links TRBV11-2 to TRBJ2-2; D not resolved. V was trimmed by 5 bases and J by 0 bases, leaving 13 bases between them. Germline lookup yields CDR1 SGHAT and CDR2 FQNNGV. The length of the CDR3 is 16 residues. CDR3: CASSHTQESNTGELFF. CDR3 in DNA: TGTGCCAGCAGCCATACCCAGGAATCGAACACCGGGGAGCTGTTTTTT.

This clonotype was seen a few times. The J gene is TRBJ1-2, the V gene TRBV5-1, with TRBD1 identical over 10 bases. Per germline, CDR1 SGHRS and CDR2 YFSETQ. The CDR3 sequence is 14 residues long. J lost 6 bases, V lost 5 bases, and 7 bases had no gene match. Here the CDR3 DNA reads TGCGCCAGCAGTATGACAGGGGGCGCGGATGGCTACACCTTC. The encoded protein is CASSMTGGADGYTF.

The rearrangement uses TRBV7-6 and TRBJ2-3; the D is unclear. The CDR3 runs 15 residues. Germline-derived CDR1 and CDR2 are SGHVS and FNYEAQ. Trimming stripped 5 bases from V and 5 bases from J, with 17 bases between. The CDR3 bases are TGTGCCAGCAGCCCGGGCCTAATCCCCAAAGATACGCAGTATTTT. This sequence encodes CASSPGLIPKDTQYF.

The rearrangement uses TRBV5-6 and TRBJ2-1; 10 bases align to TRBD2. This CDR3 spans 19 amino acids. CDR1 and CDR2 from the germline V gene are SGHDT and YYEEEE. Trimming at V came to 5 bases and at J to 0 bases, leaving 14 bases not matched to a gene. DNA for the CDR3: TGTGCCAGCAGTCTGTCCCACCTAGCGGGAGAAAGCTCCTACAATGAGCAGTTCTTC. This translates into CASSLSHLAGESSYNEQFF.

This clonotype was observed many times. The chain has TRBV11-2 and TRBJ2-1, with TRBD2 identical over 10 bases. Germline trimming cut 0 bases from V and 6 bases from J; bases unmatched to any gene: 11. This CDR3 has 18 residues. CDR1 and CDR2 (germline): SGHAT, FQNNGV. The CDR3, as DNA: TGTGCCAGCAGCTTAGATTCCTTCCTAGCGGGAGTTTTCAATGAGCAGTTCTTC. This translates into CASSLDSFLAGVFNEQFF.

This clonotype has at least ten counts. V is TRBV11-2 and J is TRBJ2-2; a weak D match, TRBD2 (6 bases). Germline V gene data show CDR1 as SGHAT and CDR2 as FQNNGV. There are 16 residues in the CDR3. The V end lost 7 bases, the J end lost 8 bases, and 23 bases lay between the germline ends. The CDR3, as DNA: TGTGCCAGCAACCAGGCGGGGCCAGGGAGAGGTGGGGAGCTGTTTTTT. Protein sequence: CASNQAGPGRGGELFF.

Remarks on this clonotype: This may arise from a read error, as a much more abundant clone is one base away. The J gene is TRBJ2-1, the V gene TRBV4-1; D is unresolved. The CDR3 has 16 residues. Looked up from germline, CDR1 is MGHRA and CDR2 is YSYEKL. The CDR3 sequence: CASSQVLRSSYIEQFF. CDR3 in DNA: TGCGCCAGCAGCCAAGTGCTGCGGAGCTCCTACATTGAGCAGTTCTTC.

This clonotype was found many times. This rearrangement joins TRBV29-1 to TRBJ2-5, with D maybe TRBD2 (6 bases). This CDR3 contains 13 residues. Germline values: CDR1 SQVTM, CDR2 ANQGSEA. Trimming left V 3 bases short and J 8 bases short, with 16 bases between. The CDR3 DNA sequence: TGCAGCGTTGATGTAGCCGGGCGGGATACCCAGTACTTC. Translated, it gives CSVDVAGRDTQYF.

The chain links TRBV11-1 to TRBJ2-1; 9 positions agree with TRBD2. This CDR3 spans 17 amino acids. Germline CDR1 and CDR2: SGHAT and FQDESV (reference sequence). The V gene end was trimmed by 4 bases and the J gene end by 9 bases; junction bases not matched to a gene: 16. CDR3 in amino acids: CASSSPPGGRAFTEQFF. The CDR3 nucleotides are TGTGCCAGCAGCTCCCCTCCTGGCGGGAGGGCCTTTACTGAGCAGTTCTTC.

In its sample, this clonotype was seen once. An end of the junction differs from the germline gene, which may be a read error. The chain links TRBV6-5 to TRBJ2-1, with D perhaps TRBD1 (7 bases). The CDR3 is 17 amino acids. The germline V gene encodes CDR1 MNHEY and CDR2 SVGAGI. The CDR3 sequence: CDSTRQGGGSSYNEQFF. DNA for the CDR3: TGTGACAGCACCCGTCAGGGGGGCGGTTCATCCTACAATGAGCAGTTCTTC.

About this clonotype itself: Since a much larger clone is just one base distant, this may be a read error. The chain joins TRBV6-2 or TRBV6-3 to TRBJ1-1; no reliable D call. Germline lookup yields CDR1 MNHEY and CDR2 SVGEGT. The ends were cut back, 4 bases at V and 3 bases at J, with 24 bases in the middle. This CDR3 has 18 residues. The CDR3: CASSSPFPRAATDTEAFF. CDR3 nucleotide sequence: TGTGCCAGCAGTTCCCCTTTTCCGCGGGCGGCCACGGACACTGAAGCTTTCTTT.

This clonotype was seen a single time. The CDR3 is CASSPWTAPKTNETLFF. The CDR3 DNA follows: TGTGCCAGCAGCCCCTGGACAGCGCCGAAAACTAATGAGACACTGTTTTTT. The rearrangement uses TRBV7-8 and TRBJ1-4; D perhaps matches TRBD1 (6 bases). In germline, CDR1 is SGHVS, CDR2 FQNEAQ. V lost 5 bases and J lost 13, with 29 bases in between. The CDR3 spans 17 residues.

The chain links TRBV5-1 to TRBJ2-3; D possibly matches TRBD1 or TRBD2 (6 bases each). The CDR3 sequence is 15 residues long. V was cut by 6 bases and J by 0 bases, with 14 bases left in between. Germline assignment: CDR1 SGHRS and CDR2 YFSETQ. The CDR3 spells CASNRRGDSTDTQYF. The CDR3 coding sequence is TGCGCCAGCAATCGGAGGGGGGACAGCACAGATACGCAGTATTTT.

About this clonotype: The junction differs from germline at one of its ends, possibly a read error. This chain connects TRBV4-1 to TRBJ2-1, with 9 bases matching TRBD1. This CDR3 contains 16 residues. Germline V gene lookup returns CDR1 MGHRA and CDR2 YSYEKL. CDR3 in amino acids: CTSSQWTGEVLNEQFF. CDR3 sequence (DNA): TGCACCAGCAGCCAATGGACAGGGGAGGTACTCAATGAGCAGTTCTTC.

The chain joins TRBV4-1 to TRBJ1-5, with 8 positions matching TRBD1. The better agreement between TRBJ2-3 and the DNA end casts doubt on the J call. The CDR3 is 16 residues long. Looked up from germline, CDR1 is MGHRA and CDR2 is YSYEKL. This CDR3 reads CASSQSPTGEVQPQYF. The CDR3 region has the DNA TGCGCCAGCAGCCAATCCCCGACAGGGGAGGTACAGCCCCAGTATTTT.

In its sample, this clonotype was seen many times. The chain combines TRBV29-1 with TRBJ2-5; TRBD1 is a possible D gene (6 bases). Germline V gene lookup returns CDR1 SQVTM and CDR2 ANQGSEA. CDR3 size: 13 residues. V gave up 4 bases and J gave up 5 bases, with 14 bases separating them. As DNA, the CDR3 is TGCAGCGTTGGAGGGGGTGGTGGGGAGACCCAGTACTTC. As protein: CSVGGGGGETQYF.

On this clonotype: Mismatch with germline at one junction end may stem from a read error. The V and J genes are TRBV6-2 or TRBV6-3 and TRBJ2-1, with D hard to call. This CDR3 contains 14 residues. CDR1 and CDR2 (germline): MNHEY, SVGEGT. Here the CDR3 reads CASHPGSSYDEQFF. The DNA for the CDR3 is TGTGCCAGCCACCCCGGTAGCTCCTACGATGAGCAGTTCTTC.